This is a list of T cell receptor beta chains from one sample in a study of regulatory T cells in long-lasting Graves disease. Via MiXCR, TCRdb re-called the multiplex PCR reads, giving one row per CDR3 protein. This table holds approximately 230,000 distinct CDR3 sequences, approximately 20% found once. The sample consisted of peripheral blood mononuclear cells (PBMCs), taken at new diagnosis, from a patient treated with antithyroid drugs. The receptors here all came from a female donor with Graves disease. CDR3s include the opening cysteine and the closing phenylalanine or tryptophan. A D gene is named only where the DNA matches it firmly. Clone size is stated in some rows and not others, as once, few, many or a class when expanded.

v_call	d_call	j_call	clone_size	cdr3_aa	cdr3_nt
TRBV30	.	TRBJ2-3	.	CAWSVQDSSFPDTQYF	TGTGCCTGGAGTGTACAGGACAGCAGCTTCCCAGATACGCAGTATTTT
TRBV29-1	.	TRBJ2-6	few	CSVELAGVLTF	TGCAGCGTTGAATTAGCTGGCGTCCTGACTTTC
TRBV20-1	.	TRBJ1-5	.	CSALGGNQPQHF	TGCAGTGCCCTAGGGGGGAATCAGCCCCAGCATTTT
TRBV24-1	.	TRBJ2-1	many	CATSKLGNYNEQFF	TGTGCCACCAGTAAGTTAGGGAACTACAATGAGCAGTTCTTC
TRBV5-5	TRBD2	TRBJ2-1	few	CASSLESTSGFRGDEQFF	TGTGCCAGCAGCTTGGAGTCGACTAGCGGATTCCGGGGAGATGAGCAGTTCTTC
TRBV10-3	TRBD1	TRBJ2-3	.	CAIGQDRGNTDTQYF	TGTGCCATCGGTCAGGACAGGGGTAACACAGATACGCAGTATTTT
TRBV2	.	TRBJ2-7	many	CASRQDQSYEQYF	TGTGCCAGCCGACAGGACCAGTCCTACGAGCAGTACTTC
TRBV28	.	TRBJ2-2	many	CASMAPNTGELFF	TGTGCCAGCATGGCACCGAACACCGGGGAGCTGTTTTTT
TRBV7-2	.	TRBJ2-7	many	CASSLGTLSSYEQYF	TGTGCCAGCAGCCTCGGGACTTTGAGCTCCTACGAGCAGTACTTC
TRBV19	.	TRBJ2-7	.	CATSGPPNEQYF	TGTGCCACTTCCGGGCCCCCCAACGAGCAGTACTTC
TRBV6-1	.	TRBJ2-1	many	CASSPQMGHIYNEQFF	TGTGCCAGCAGCCCACAGATGGGACACATCTACAATGAGCAGTTCTTC
TRBV7-2	.	TRBJ2-7	.	CASSLPGPSYEQYF	TGTGCCAGCAGCTTACCAGGGCCCTCCTACGAGCAGTACTTC
TRBV19	.	TRBJ2-2	many	CASRGGFGAGELFF	TGTGCCAGTAGAGGGGGGTTTGGGGCCGGGGAGCTGTTTTTT